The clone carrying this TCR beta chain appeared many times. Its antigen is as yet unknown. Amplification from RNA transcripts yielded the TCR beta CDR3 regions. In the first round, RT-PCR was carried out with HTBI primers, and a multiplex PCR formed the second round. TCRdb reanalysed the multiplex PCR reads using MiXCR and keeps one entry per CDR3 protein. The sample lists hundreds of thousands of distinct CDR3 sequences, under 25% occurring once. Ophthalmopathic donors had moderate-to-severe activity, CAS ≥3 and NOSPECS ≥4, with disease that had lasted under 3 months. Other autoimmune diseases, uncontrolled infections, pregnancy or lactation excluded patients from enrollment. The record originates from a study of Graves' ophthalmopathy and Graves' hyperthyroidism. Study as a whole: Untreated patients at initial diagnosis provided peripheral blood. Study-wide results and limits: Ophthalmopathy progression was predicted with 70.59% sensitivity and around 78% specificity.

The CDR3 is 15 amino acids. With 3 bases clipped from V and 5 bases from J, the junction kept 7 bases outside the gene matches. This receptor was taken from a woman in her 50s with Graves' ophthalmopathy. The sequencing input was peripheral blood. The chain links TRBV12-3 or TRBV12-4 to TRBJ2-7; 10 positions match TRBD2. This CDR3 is CASSLLGSGRNEQYF. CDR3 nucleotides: TGTGCCAGCAGTTTGCTTGGTAGCGGGAGGAACGAGCAGTACTTC.